This TCR beta chain originates from a study of long-term antiretroviral therapy in people with HIV. Whole-study results and caveats: Despite increasing after ART, diversity remained lower than that of transplant donor controls. CDR3 lengths in HIV samples spanned a narrower range than controls.

Germline CDR1 SQVTM, CDR2 ANQGSEA. Unmatched junction bases numbered 6, after V lost 4 bases and J lost 8 bases. The CDR3 consists of 13 residues. As for this clone: Antigen unknown.

The immunoSEQ assay was v3.0, run at survey level. TCRdb's table, derived via immunoSEQ multiplex PCR, lists solely in-frame clones and lacks some. The sample contains 20,000 to 25,000 clones, around 81% of which appear only once. This specimen was unsorted PBMCs, taken roughly 4 years after starting antiretroviral therapy. The rearrangement links TRBV29-1 to TRBJ2-1; 9 bases fit TRBD1. This receptor was identified in a man aged 18 to 29 with HIV. CDR3: CSVVGQGVHEQFF. CDR3 nucleotide sequence: TGCAGCGTTGTGGGACAGGGTGTCCATGAGCAGTTCTTC.